A single sample is the source of the 28 T cell receptor beta chains below, sequenced in a study of CD8 T cells in ankylosing spondylitis. TCRdb reanalysed the 5' RACE reads using MiXCR and keeps one entry per CDR3 protein. The repertoire consists of approximately 200,000 distinct CDR3 sequences, with 10% to 15% occurring once and the leading ten covering 11%. The sequencing input was blood, either unsorted or a sorted T cell fraction (not recorded which). All receptors come from a female donor with ankylosing spondylitis or in good health (not recorded which).

This clonotype was detected many times. The chain uses TRBV7-6 and TRBJ2-1, with a possible D match to TRBD2 (6 bases). The CDR3 totals 15 residues. Per germline, CDR1 SGHVS and CDR2 FNYEAQ. Trimming removed 5 bases at V and 5 bases at J, with 16 bases between. CDR3 sequence: CASSKGLAPNNEQFF. The CDR3 region has the DNA TGTGCCAGCAGCAAGGGGCTAGCGCCTAACAATGAGCAGTTCTTC.

V is TRBV20-1 and J is TRBJ2-5, with D possibly TRBD1 on 6 matching bases. The CDR3 has 14 amino acids. V dropped 2 bases and J dropped 2 bases, with 12 bases sitting between them. In germline, CDR1 is DFQATT, CDR2 SNEGSKA (reference sequence). The CDR3: CSARPRTGQETQYF. The DNA for the CDR3 is TGCAGTGCTAGACCCCGAACAGGGCAAGAGACCCAGTACTTC.

This clonotype was seen repeatedly, ten times or more. The chain uses TRBV10-3 and TRBJ2-1; no definite D call. With 5 bases removed from V and 0 bases from J, the gap between germline ends came to 11 bases. Germline CDR1 and CDR2: ENHRY and SYGVKD. The CDR3 extends over 15 amino acids. CDR3 DNA sequence: TGTGCCATCAGTTCCCCTGCGAGCTCCTACAATGAGCAGTTCTTC. Translated, it gives CAISSPASSYNEQFF.

The CDR3 coding sequence is TGTGCCAGCAGCATGCGGGAGAACACCGGGGAGCTGTTTTTT. The encoded protein is CASSMRENTGELFF. J is TRBJ2-2 and V is TRBV7-2; tentative D call: TRBD2 (6 bases). The V and J ends lost 5 bases and 1 base respectively, with 8 bases between them. Germline CDR1 reads SGHTA; CDR2 reads FQGNSA. The CDR3 consists of 14 residues.

This clonotype was recorded at least ten times. The chain combines TRBV12-3 or TRBV12-4 with TRBJ1-1; D is uncertain. This CDR3 comprises 11 residues. V lost 6 bases and J 4 bases, leaving 6 bases between the germline ends. CDR3: CASRLSTEAFF. CDR3 nucleotide sequence: TGTGCCAGCAGACTCAGCACTGAAGCTTTCTTT.

The genes are TRBV7-2 and TRBJ1-1; 7 nucleotides match TRBD1. The length of the CDR3 is 14 residues. Germline CDR1 and CDR2: SGHTA and FQGNSA. Trimming at V came to 2 bases and at J to 4 bases, leaving 4 bases not matched to a gene. This CDR3 is CASSLIPGGTEAFF. CDR3 nucleotide sequence: TGTGCCAGCAGCTTAATACCAGGGGGCACTGAAGCTTTCTTT.

This clonotype was observed a few times. A much larger clone differs by one base, so this may be a read error. This chain joins TRBV25-1 and TRBJ2-3, with D possibly matching TRBD2 (6 bases). This CDR3 has 13 residues. Germline V CDR1 and CDR2: MGHDK, SYGVNS. In DNA, the CDR3 is TGTGCCGGCAGTGGTAGCGGAACGGCCACGCAGTATTTT. This codes for CAGSGSGTATQYF.

The table lists this clonotype with a few counts. V usage is TRBV6-2 or TRBV6-3 and J usage is TRBJ1-5; D is undetermined. Germline loops: CDR1 MNHEY, CDR2 SVGEGT. Trimming took 1 base from V and 5 from J, leaving 6 bases between them. The CDR3 is 13 amino acids. The CDR3 nucleotides read TGTGCCAGCAGTTACTTCGGGGATCAGCCCCAGCATTTT. It translates to CASSYFGDQPQHF.

This clonotype occurred many times. This rearrangement joins TRBV29-1 to TRBJ2-7, with 9 bases aligning to TRBD1. V dropped 4 bases and J dropped 7; count of bases not matched to a gene: 11. The length of the CDR3 is 14 residues. Germline CDR1 SQVTM, CDR2 ANQGSEA. The CDR3 protein is CSVATGTGSVEQYF. CDR3 bases: TGCAGCGTTGCAACCGGGACAGGGTCTGTAGAGCAGTACTTC.

On this clonotype itself: This may be a read error: a much more frequent sequence differs by one nucleotide. V gene TRBV6-5 combines with J gene TRBJ2-2, with D perhaps TRBD1 (6 bases). CDR3 size: 15 residues. The germline gives CDR1 MNHEY, CDR2 SVGAGI. The V and J ends lost 4 bases and 6 bases respectively, with 15 bases between them. The CDR3 DNA is TGTGCCAGCAGTTTTAGGACAGAAAACCCCGGGGAGCTGTTTTTT. Encoded protein: CASSFRTENPGELFF.

This clonotype was picked up a small number of times. The chain combines TRBV6-4 with TRBJ2-3; possible D gene TRBD1, 6 bases. The CDR3 extends over 14 amino acids. Per germline, CDR1 MRHNA and CDR2 SNTAGT. V lost 3 bases and J 3 bases, leaving 10 bases between the germline ends. CDR3 DNA sequence: TGTGCCAGCAGTGAAGGGGGAGAGACAGATACGCAGTATTTT. This translates into CASSEGGETDTQYF.

The sample holds many counts of this clonotype. The chain couples TRBV18 to TRBJ2-7; 10 bases fit TRBD1. The CDR3 is 14 amino acids. Trimming at V came to 8 bases and at J to 0 bases, leaving 4 bases not matched to a gene. Germline V CDR1 and CDR2: KGHSH, LQKENI. CDR3 loop: CASTRTGGSYEQYF. The CDR3 nucleotides are TGTGCCAGCACCCGGACAGGGGGCTCCTACGAGCAGTACTTC.

This clonotype was seen more than once but under ten times. The rearrangement links TRBV20-1 to TRBJ2-3; TRBD2 matches at 7 bases. V lost 6 bases and J lost 6; bases outside the gene matches: 15. This CDR3 region has 15 residues. Germline V gives CDR1 DFQATT, CDR2 SNEGSKA (reference sequence). For the CDR3, the DNA is TGCAGTGCCCGAGGAGGGCGCGGGAGCCTGGATACGCAGTATTTT. Translation: CSARGGRGSLDTQYF.

This clonotype was recorded a few times. The V call is TRBV12-3 or TRBV12-4, the J call TRBJ2-1; 8 bases are a match to TRBD1. The CDR3 sequence is 15 residues long. Unmatched junction bases numbered 7, after V lost 2 bases and J lost 7 bases. In DNA, the CDR3 is TGTGCCAGCAGTTTAAGGACAGGGTCAAGAAATGAGCAGTTCTTC. Protein sequence: CASSLRTGSRNEQFF.

This sequence joins TRBV27 and TRBJ2-1; 10 bases agree with TRBD2. After removal of 5 bases from V and 0 bases from J, the junction contained 13 bases not matched to a gene. The CDR3 sequence is 19 residues long. Per the germline V gene, CDR1 is MNHEY and CDR2 is SMNVEV (reference sequence). CDR3 coding DNA: TGTGCCAGCAGTGATCCCCGACTAGCGGGCAAGAGCTCCTACAATGAGCAGTTCTTC. Protein sequence: CASSDPRLAGKSSYNEQFF.

This clonotype was counted many times. The chain combines TRBV5-6 with TRBJ1-2; maybe TRBD1 (6 bases). V lost 0 bases and J 4 bases, leaving 13 bases between the germline ends. Germline CDR1 SGHDT, CDR2 YYEEEE. CDR3 size: 15 residues. The CDR3 protein is CASSLVGGVGYGYTF. CDR3 DNA: TGTGCCAGCAGCTTGGTTGGGGGCGTTGGCTATGGCTACACCTTC.

The V and J genes are TRBV29-1 and TRBJ2-3, with D possibly TRBD1 on 5 matching bases. CDR1 and CDR2 (germline): SQVTM, ANQGSEA. This CDR3 comprises 12 residues. V lost 4 bases to trimming and J lost 5 bases, with 10 bases between them. CDR3 region: CSVGDRGDTQYF. In DNA, the CDR3 is TGCAGCGTTGGGGATAGGGGAGATACGCAGTATTTT.

On this clonotype: Compared with germline, one end of the junction differs, possibly owing to a read error. The chain carries TRBV5-1 and TRBJ2-1; D gene unclear. The CDR3 loop spans 14 amino acids. Germline CDR1 and CDR2: SGHRS and YFSETQ. The CDR3, as DNA: TGCGCCGGCAGCCCAGCTACCTCTCCTAATGAGCAGTTCTTC. Translation gives CAGSPATSPNEQFF.

In its sample, this clonotype was seen a few times. The genes are TRBV20-1 and TRBJ2-1; 8 bases map to TRBD2. Looked up from germline, CDR1 is DFQATT and CDR2 is SNEGSKA (reference sequence). Trimming at V came to 3 bases and at J to 2 bases, leaving 6 bases not matched to a gene. The CDR3 is 15 amino acids. CDR3 protein: CSAREAGDPYNEQFF. In DNA form, the CDR3 reads TGCAGTGCTAGGGAAGCGGGAGACCCCTACAATGAGCAGTTCTTC.

At least ten counts were recorded for this clonotype. This chain uses TRBV7-2 with TRBJ2-5; D uncertain. Germline assignment: CDR1 SGHTA and CDR2 FQGNSA. Deletions cut 0 bases from V and 5 bases from J, with 16 bases between. The CDR3 consists of 16 residues. CDR3 DNA: TGTGCCAGCAGCTTAGCGCTCACTATTATCGGGGAGACCCAGTACTTC. Translation: CASSLALTIIGETQYF.

This clonotype was detected ten times or more. The genes are TRBV6-2 or TRBV6-3 and TRBJ2-1, with D uncertain. V shed 7 bases and J shed 6 bases, with 13 bases lying between them. The CDR3 has 13 residues. Germline-derived CDR1 and CDR2 are MNHEY and SVGEGT. CDR3 coding DNA: TGTGCCAGCACCGAGATTGGATTCAATGAGCAGTTCTTC. It is translated as CASTEIGFNEQFF.

This chain joins TRBV7-2 and TRBJ2-3; no reliable D call. Trimming removed 5 bases from V and 5 bases from J, with 5 bases in between. CDR1 and CDR2 (germline): SGHTA, FQGNSA. The CDR3 sequence is 11 residues long. This CDR3 reads CASSGLDTQYF. The CDR3 nucleotides are TGTGCCAGCAGCGGGTTAGATACGCAGTATTTT.

This clonotype was recorded at least ten times. This chain joins TRBV29-1 and TRBJ2-7, with D unclear. V lost 0 bases and J 2 bases, leaving 8 bases between the germline ends. The CDR3 length is 13 residues. Looked up from germline, CDR1 is SQVTM and CDR2 is ANQGSEA. The CDR3 coding sequence is TGCAGCGTTGAAGATCTCGGAGCCTACGAGCAGTACTTC. It translates to CSVEDLGAYEQYF.

The chain recombines TRBV18 with TRBJ2-7; D is undetermined. The V gene lost 2 bases and the J gene lost 2 bases, with 7 bases spanning the gap. The germline V gene has CDR1 KGHSH and CDR2 LQKENI. This CDR3 region has 13 residues. The CDR3 DNA reads TGTGCCAGCTCACCAAATCAGCCCTACGAGCAGTACTTC. It is translated as CASSPNQPYEQYF.

V and J are TRBV15 and TRBJ2-7; no definite D call. Trimming took 0 bases from V and 5 from J, leaving 5 bases between them. CDR1 and CDR2 (germline): LNHNV, YYDKDF (reference sequence). The CDR3 contains 12 residues. The CDR3 DNA reads TGTGCCACCAGCAGAGACGGCGACGAGCAGTACTTC. Protein sequence: CATSRDGDEQYF.

The table lists this clonotype with many counts. CDR3 region: CASSPASNYGYTF. Written as DNA, the CDR3 is TGCGCCAGCAGCCCTGCCTCTAACTATGGCTACACCTTC. The chain uses TRBV5-1 and TRBJ1-2; no clear D. Germline V gives CDR1 SGHRS, CDR2 YFSETQ. The V end was cut by 4 bases, the J end by 0 bases, with 7 bases between. This CDR3 has 13 amino acids.

This clonotype has just a few counts. The chain joins TRBV11-2 to TRBJ2-3, with 7 nucleotides matching TRBD2. The CDR3 contains 15 residues. With 2 bases clipped from V and 4 bases from J, the junction kept 6 bases outside the gene matches. Germline CDR1 is SGHAT and CDR2 is FQNNGV. CDR3 protein: CASSLRVRGADTQYF. CDR3 nucleotide sequence: TGTGCCAGCAGCTTACGCGTTCGGGGGGCAGATACGCAGTATTTT.

Many counts were recorded for this clonotype. The chain has TRBV13 and TRBJ2-7, with D unclear. The V gene's germline CDR1 is PRHDT and CDR2 FYEKMQ (reference sequence). V lost 4 bases and J lost 0, with 4 bases in between. CDR3 size: 12 residues. Here the CDR3 DNA reads TGTGCCAGCAGCTACTCCTCCTACGAGCAGTACTTC. This gives the protein CASSYSSYEQYF. The variable domain in full, completed from reference TRBV13 and TRBJ2-7, reads AAGVIQSPRHLIKEKRETATLKCYPIPRHDTVYWYQQGPGQDPQFLISFYEKMQSDKGSIPDRFSAQQFSDYHSELNMSSLELGDSALYFCASSYSSYEQYFGPGTRLTVT.